The present TCR beta chain was sequenced within a study of blood T cell repertoires in COVID-19. Across the whole study: Italy, Spain and the United States were the sources of the convalescent and acute COVID-19 samples.

This clone came up a few times. Method: immunoSEQ multiplex PCR; TCRdb's copy keeps in-frame clones and lacks some. The sample records 100,000 to 120,000 clones, 60% to 80% being singletons. The clonotype comes from a woman older than 75 with active or convalescent COVID-19. Sequences were obtained from peripheral blood.

Here the CDR3 reads CSVGGGAGYGYTF. In DNA form, the CDR3 reads TGCAGCGTTGGTGGAGGGGCAGGCTATGGCTACACCTTC. The chain recombines TRBV29-1 with TRBJ1-2, with D perhaps matching TRBD1 (5 bases). The V and J ends lost 4 bases and 4 bases respectively, with 13 bases between them. The CDR3 is 13 residues long. CDR1 SQVTM and CDR2 ANQGSEA come from the germline V gene.